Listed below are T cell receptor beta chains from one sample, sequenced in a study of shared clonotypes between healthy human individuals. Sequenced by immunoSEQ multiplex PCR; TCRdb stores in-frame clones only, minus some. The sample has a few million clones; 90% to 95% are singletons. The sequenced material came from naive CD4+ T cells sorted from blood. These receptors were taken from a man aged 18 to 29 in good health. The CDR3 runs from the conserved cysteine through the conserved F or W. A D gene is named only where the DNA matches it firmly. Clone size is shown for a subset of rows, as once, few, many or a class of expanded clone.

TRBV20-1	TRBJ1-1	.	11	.	TGCAGTGCTAGAGACTTGGAGAAAGCTTTCTTT	CSARDLEKAFF
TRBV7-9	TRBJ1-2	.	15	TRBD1	TGTGCCAGCAGCTTTTCCGGGACAGCGGCTGGGGGCTACACCTTC	CASSFSGTAAGGYTF
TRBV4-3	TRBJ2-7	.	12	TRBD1	TGCCCAGAACAGGGGAGCTCCTACGAGCAGTACTTC	CPEQGSSYEQYF
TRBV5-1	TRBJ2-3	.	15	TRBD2	TGCGCCGGCAGTCTAGCGGGGGACGCCACAGATACGCAGTATTTT	CAGSLAGDATDTQYF
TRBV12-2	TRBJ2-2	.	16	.	TGTGCAAGTCGCTTTATAACTAGCGGGAACACCGGGGAGCTGTTTTTT	CASRFITSGNTGELFF
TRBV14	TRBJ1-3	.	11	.	TGTGCCAGCAGCCAAGGGACATCCATATATTTT	CASSQGTSIYF
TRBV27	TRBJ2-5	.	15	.	TGTGCCAGCAGTTTTTTCGGGGACCCGCCGGGAACCCAGTACTTC	CASSFFGDPPGTQYF
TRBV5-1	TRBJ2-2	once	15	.	TGCGCCAGCAGCTTGACCGGTACAGGGACCGGGGAGCTGTTTTTT	CASSLTGTGTGELFF
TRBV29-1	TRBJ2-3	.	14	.	TGCAGCGTAGTCAACCGGGCGTACACAGATACGCAGTATTTT	CSVVNRAYTDTQYF
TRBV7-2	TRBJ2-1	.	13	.	TGTGCCAGCAGCTTAGCGCTTCGGCATGAGCAGTTCTTC	CASSLALRHEQFF
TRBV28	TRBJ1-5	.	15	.	TGTGCCAGCAGTTTAATTGGGGGGAGCAATCAGCCCCAGCATTTT	CASSLIGGSNQPQHF
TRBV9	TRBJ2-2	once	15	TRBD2	TGTGCCAGCAATAGGAGGGAGGGAGGAACCGGGGAGCTGTTTTTT	CASNRREGGTGELFF
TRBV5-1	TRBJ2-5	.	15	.	TGCGCCAGCAGCTTGGGCGGGGAGTTCCAAGAGACCCAGTACTTC	CASSLGGEFQETQYF
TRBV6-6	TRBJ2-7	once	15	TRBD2	TGTGCCAGCAGTCCCGGGACTAGCCAAACCTACGAGCAGTACTTC	CASSPGTSQTYEQYF
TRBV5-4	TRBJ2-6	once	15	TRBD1	TGTGCCAGCAGCTCCAGGGGGCCTGGGGCCAACGTCCTGACTTTC	CASSSRGPGANVLTF
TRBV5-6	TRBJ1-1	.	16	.	TGTGCCAGCAGCCTCAGTAGGGGATCAATTAACACTGAAGCTTTCTTT	CASSLSRGSINTEAFF
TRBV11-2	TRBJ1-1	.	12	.	TGTGCCAGCAGCTCCCAGGGTGTTGAAGCTTTCTTT	CASSSQGVEAFF
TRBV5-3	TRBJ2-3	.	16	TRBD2	TGTGCCAGAAGCCTCCCCGGACTAGCTAGCACAGATACGCAGTATTTT	CARSLPGLASTDTQYF
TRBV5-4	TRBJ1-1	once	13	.	TGTGCCAGCACAACTTATAGGAACACTGAAGCTTTCTTT	CASTTYRNTEAFF
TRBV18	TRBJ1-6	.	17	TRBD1	TGTGCCAGCTCACCCTTGGCCGGACAGGGGATCCAGTCACCCCTCCACTTT	CASSPLAGQGIQSPLHF
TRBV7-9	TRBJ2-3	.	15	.	TGTGCCAGCAGTCGCCGGATTGGGGGCACAGATACGCAGTATTTT	CASSRRIGGTDTQYF
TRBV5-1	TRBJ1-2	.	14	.	TGCGCCAGCAGCTTGGGGGGCCCGGCATATGGCTACACCTTC	CASSLGGPAYGYTF
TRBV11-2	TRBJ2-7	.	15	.	TGTGCCAGCAGCTCTCCCCAGGGCAATACAGGCGAGCAGTACTTC	CASSSPQGNTGEQYF
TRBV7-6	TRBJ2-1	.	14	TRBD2	TGTGCCAGCAGCAATAGCGGGGGCTACAATGAGCAGTTCTTC	CASSNSGGYNEQFF
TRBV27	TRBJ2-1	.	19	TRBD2	TGTGCCAGCAGTTTATTTCGGCGGGAGCTAGCGCCGAACTACAATGAGCAGTTCTTC	CASSLFRRELAPNYNEQFF
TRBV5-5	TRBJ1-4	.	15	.	TGTGCCAGCAGCTCTATATCAGGGTCTAATGAAAAACTGTTTTTT	CASSSISGSNEKLFF
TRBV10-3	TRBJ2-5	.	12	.	TGTGCCATCAGTTCCGAGAGGGGGACCCAGTACTTC	CAISSERGTQYF
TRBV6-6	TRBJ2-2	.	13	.	TGTGCCAGCAGTTACAGGGTTACCGGGGAGCTGTTTTTT	CASSYRVTGELFF